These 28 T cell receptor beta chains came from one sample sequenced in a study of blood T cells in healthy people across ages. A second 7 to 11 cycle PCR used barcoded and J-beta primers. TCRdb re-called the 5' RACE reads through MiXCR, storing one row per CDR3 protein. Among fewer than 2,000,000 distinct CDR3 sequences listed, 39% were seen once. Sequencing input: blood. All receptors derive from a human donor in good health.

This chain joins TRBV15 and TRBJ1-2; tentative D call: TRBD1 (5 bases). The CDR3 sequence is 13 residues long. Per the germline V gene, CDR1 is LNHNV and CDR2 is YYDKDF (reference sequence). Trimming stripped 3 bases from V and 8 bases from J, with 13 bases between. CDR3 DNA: TGTGCCACCAGCAGGGACGGGACTCTGGGCTACACCTTC. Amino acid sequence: CATSRDGTLGYTF. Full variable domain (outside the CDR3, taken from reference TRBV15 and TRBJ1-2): DAMVIQNPRYQVTQFGKPVTLSCSQTLNHNVMYWYQQKSSQAPKLLFHYYDKDFNNEADTPDNFQSRRPNTSFCFLDIRSPGLGDTAMYLCATSRDGTLGYTFGSGTRLTVV.

CDR3 sequence reads: CASSQYSGSTGGYTF. DNA for the CDR3: TGTGCCAGCAGCCAGTATTCAGGCAGTACGGGAGGCTACACCTTC. V and J are TRBV3-1 and TRBJ1-2, with D uncertain. The CDR3 loop spans 15 amino acids. The V and J ends lost 3 bases and 8 bases respectively, with 19 bases between them. CDR1 and CDR2 from the germline V gene are LGHDT and YNNKEL (reference sequence).

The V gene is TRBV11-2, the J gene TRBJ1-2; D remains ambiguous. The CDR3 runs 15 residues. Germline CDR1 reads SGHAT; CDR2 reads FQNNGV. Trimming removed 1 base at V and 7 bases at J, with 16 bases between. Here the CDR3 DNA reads TGTGCCAGCAGCTTAGGTTATGGTACTCGGGGTGGCTACACCTTC. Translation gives CASSLGYGTRGGYTF.

The CDR3 DNA reads TGTGCCAGTAGTACGGGACAGAACTCCTACGAGCAGTACTTC. Protein: CASSTGQNSYEQYF. J is TRBJ2-7 and V is TRBV19, with 7 bases lining up with TRBD1. The CDR3 consists of 14 residues. From germline, CDR1 is LNHDA and CDR2 SQIVND (reference sequence). Trimming took 4 bases from V and 0 from J; bases not matched to a gene: 3.

The CDR3 protein is CASSQATFYNEQFF. The CDR3 coding sequence is TGTGCCAGCAGTCAGGCTACCTTCTACAATGAGCAGTTCTTC. The chain uses TRBV6-5 and TRBJ2-1; D is uncertain. Germline loops: CDR1 MNHEY, CDR2 SVGAGI. V gave up 5 bases and J gave up 3 bases, with 11 bases separating them. The CDR3 extends over 14 amino acids.

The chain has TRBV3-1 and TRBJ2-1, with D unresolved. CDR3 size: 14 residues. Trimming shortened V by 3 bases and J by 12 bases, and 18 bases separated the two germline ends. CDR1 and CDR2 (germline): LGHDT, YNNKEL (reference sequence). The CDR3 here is CASSQVSLVGVQFF. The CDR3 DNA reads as TGTGCCAGCAGCCAGGTCTCTTTGGTGGGTGTGCAGTTCTTC.

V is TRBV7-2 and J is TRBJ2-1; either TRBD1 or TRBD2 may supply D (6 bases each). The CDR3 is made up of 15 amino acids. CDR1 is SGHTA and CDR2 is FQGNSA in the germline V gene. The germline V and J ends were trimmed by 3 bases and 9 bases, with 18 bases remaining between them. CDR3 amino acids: CASSLAGTLKFEQFF. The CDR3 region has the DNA TGTGCCAGCAGCTTGGCGGGGACACTCAAATTTGAGCAGTTCTTC. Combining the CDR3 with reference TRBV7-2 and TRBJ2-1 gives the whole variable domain GAGVSQSPSNKVTEKGKDVELRCDPISGHTALYWYRQSLGQGLEFLIYFQGNSAPDKSGLPSDRFSAERTGGSVSTLTIQRTQQEDSAVYLCASSLAGTLKFEQFFGPGTRLTVL.

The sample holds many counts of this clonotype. CDR3: CASSVVGDYNEQFF. For the CDR3, the DNA is TGTGCCAGCAGCGTAGTCGGGGACTACAATGAGCAGTTCTTC. This rearrangement joins TRBV9 to TRBJ2-1; perhaps TRBD2 as D (5 bases). The CDR3 spans 14 residues. Germline V CDR1 and CDR2: SGDLS, YYNGEE. V was shortened by 0 bases and J by 3 bases, with 7 bases between the two germline ends.

The CDR3 here is CASSSSQIAGGYNEQFF. Here the CDR3 DNA reads TGTGCCAGCAGCTCCTCACAGATAGCGGGGGGATACAATGAGCAGTTCTTC. The chain recombines TRBV7-2 with TRBJ2-1; 10 bases line up with TRBD2. With 4 bases clipped from V and 4 bases from J, the junction kept 10 bases outside the gene matches. Germline V gene data show CDR1 as SGHTA and CDR2 as FQGNSA. CDR3 size: 17 residues.

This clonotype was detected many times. CDR3 nucleotide sequence: TGTGCCAGCAGCCCCGACAGGGGCCCCTACAATGAGCAGTTCTTC. This gives the protein CASSPDRGPYNEQFF. This sequence joins TRBV7-3 and TRBJ2-1; 8 positions match TRBD1. This CDR3 comprises 15 residues. CDR1 and CDR2 (germline): SGHTA, FQGTGA. V was pared by 5 bases and J by 2 bases, with 5 bases of the junction left unmatched.

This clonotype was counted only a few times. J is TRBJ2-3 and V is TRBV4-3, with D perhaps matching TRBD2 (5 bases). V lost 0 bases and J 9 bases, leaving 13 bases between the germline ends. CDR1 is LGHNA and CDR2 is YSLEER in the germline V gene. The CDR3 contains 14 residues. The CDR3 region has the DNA TGCGCCAGCAGCCAAGATGTATCGCCGGGGACGCAGTATTTT. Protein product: CASSQDVSPGTQYF.

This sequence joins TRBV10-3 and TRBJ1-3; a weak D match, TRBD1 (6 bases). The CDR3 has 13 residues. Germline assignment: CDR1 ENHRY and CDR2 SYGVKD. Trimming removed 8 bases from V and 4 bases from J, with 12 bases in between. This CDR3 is CAISTGPGNTIYF. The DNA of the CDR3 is TGTGCCATCTCGACAGGCCCAGGAAACACCATATATTTT.

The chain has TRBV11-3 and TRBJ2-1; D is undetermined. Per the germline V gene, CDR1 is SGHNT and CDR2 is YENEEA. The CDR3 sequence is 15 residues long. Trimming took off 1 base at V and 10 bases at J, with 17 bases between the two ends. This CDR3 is CASSLADWYLLEQFF. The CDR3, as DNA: TGTGCCAGCAGCTTAGCCGATTGGTACCTCCTGGAGCAGTTCTTC.

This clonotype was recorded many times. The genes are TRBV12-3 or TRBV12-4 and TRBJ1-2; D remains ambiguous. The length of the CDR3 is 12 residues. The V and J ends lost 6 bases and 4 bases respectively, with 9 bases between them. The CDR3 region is CASSTTFYGYTF. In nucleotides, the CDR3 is TGTGCCAGCAGCACAACTTTCTATGGCTACACCTTC.

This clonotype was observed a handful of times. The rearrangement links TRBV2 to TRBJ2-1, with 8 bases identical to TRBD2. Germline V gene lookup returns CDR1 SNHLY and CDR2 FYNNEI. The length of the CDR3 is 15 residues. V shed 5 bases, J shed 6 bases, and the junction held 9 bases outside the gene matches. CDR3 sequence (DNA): TGTGCCAGCAGTCAATCGGGGGGGCGAAGCAATGAGCAGTTCTTC. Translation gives CASSQSGGRSNEQFF. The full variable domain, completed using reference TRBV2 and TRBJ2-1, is EPEVTQTPSHQVTQMGQEVILRCVPISNHLYFYWYRQILGQKVEFLVSFYNNEISEKSEIFDDQFSVERPDGSNFTLKIRSTKLEDSAMYFCASSQSGGRSNEQFFGPGTRLTVL.

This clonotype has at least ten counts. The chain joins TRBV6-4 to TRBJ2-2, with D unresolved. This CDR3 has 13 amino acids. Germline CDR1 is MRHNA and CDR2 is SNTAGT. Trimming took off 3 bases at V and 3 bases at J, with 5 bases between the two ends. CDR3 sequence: CASSEKDTGELFF. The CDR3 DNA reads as TGTGCCAGCAGTGAAAAGGACACCGGGGAGCTGTTTTTT.

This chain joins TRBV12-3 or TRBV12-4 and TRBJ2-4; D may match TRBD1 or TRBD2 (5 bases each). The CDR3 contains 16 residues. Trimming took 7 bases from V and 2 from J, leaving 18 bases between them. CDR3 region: CASTIDSGGSKNIQYF. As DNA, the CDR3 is TGTGCCAGCACCATAGACAGCGGTGGATCCAAAAACATTCAGTACTTC.

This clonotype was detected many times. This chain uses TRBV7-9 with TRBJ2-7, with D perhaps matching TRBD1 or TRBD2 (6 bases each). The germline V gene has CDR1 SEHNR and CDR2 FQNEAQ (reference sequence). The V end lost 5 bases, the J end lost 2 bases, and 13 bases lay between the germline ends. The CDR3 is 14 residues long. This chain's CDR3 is CASSQRGDTYEQYF. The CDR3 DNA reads TGTGCCAGCAGCCAGAGGGGGGACACCTACGAGCAGTACTTC.

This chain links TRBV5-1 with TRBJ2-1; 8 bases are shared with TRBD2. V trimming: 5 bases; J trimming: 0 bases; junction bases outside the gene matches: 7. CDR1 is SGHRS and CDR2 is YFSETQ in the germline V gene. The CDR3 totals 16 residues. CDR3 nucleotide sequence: TGCGCCAGCAGAATTGCCGGGGGGGCCTCCTACAATGAGCAGTTCTTC. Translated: CASRIAGGASYNEQFF.

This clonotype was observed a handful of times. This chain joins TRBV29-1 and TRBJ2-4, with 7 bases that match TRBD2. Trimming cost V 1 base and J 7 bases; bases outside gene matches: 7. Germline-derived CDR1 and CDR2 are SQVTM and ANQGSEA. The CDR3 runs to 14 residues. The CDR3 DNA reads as TGCAGCGTTGAAGCGGGCAGGGAGGGGAACATTCAGTACTTC. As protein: CSVEAGREGNIQYF.

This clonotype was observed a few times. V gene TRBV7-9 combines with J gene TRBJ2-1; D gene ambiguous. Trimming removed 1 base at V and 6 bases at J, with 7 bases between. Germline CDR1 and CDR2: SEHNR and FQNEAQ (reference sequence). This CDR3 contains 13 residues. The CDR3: CASSLESCNEQFF. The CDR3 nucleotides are TGTGCCAGCAGCTTAGAGTCTTGCAATGAGCAGTTCTTC. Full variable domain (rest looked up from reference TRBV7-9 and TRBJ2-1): DTGVSQNPRHKITKRGQNVTFRCDPISEHNRLYWYRQTLGQGPEFLTYFQNEAQLEKSRLLSDRFSAERPKGSFSTLEIQRTEQGDSAMYLCASSLESCNEQFFGPGTRLTVL.

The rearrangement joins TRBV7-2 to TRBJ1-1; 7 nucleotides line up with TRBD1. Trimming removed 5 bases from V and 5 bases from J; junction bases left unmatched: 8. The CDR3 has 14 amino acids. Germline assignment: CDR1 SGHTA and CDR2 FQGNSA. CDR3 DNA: TGTGCCAGCAGCCAACAGGGGCCCGGGACTGAAGCTTTCTTT. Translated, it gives CASSQQGPGTEAFF.

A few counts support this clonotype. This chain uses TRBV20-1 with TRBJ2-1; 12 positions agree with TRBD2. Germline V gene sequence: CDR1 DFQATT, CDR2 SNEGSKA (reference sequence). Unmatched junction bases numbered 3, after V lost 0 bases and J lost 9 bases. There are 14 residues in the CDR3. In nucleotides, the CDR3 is TGCAGTGCTAGAGATTCGGGACTAGCGGGTGAGCAGTTCTTC. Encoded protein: CSARDSGLAGEQFF.

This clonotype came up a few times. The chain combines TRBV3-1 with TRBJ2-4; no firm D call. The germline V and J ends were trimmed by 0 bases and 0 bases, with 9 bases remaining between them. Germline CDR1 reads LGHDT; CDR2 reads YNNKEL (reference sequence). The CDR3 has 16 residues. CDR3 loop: CASSQEAALAKNIQYF. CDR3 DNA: TGTGCCAGCAGCCAAGAGGCGGCTCTAGCCAAAAACATTCAGTACTTC.

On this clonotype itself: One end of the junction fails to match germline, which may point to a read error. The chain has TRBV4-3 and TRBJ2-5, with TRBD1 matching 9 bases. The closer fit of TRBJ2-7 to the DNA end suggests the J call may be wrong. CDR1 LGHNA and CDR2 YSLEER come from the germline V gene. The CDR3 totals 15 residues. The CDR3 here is CAGSRDRVILDEQYF. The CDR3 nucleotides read TGCGCCGGCAGCCGGGACAGGGTGATTTTGGACGAGCAGTACTTC.

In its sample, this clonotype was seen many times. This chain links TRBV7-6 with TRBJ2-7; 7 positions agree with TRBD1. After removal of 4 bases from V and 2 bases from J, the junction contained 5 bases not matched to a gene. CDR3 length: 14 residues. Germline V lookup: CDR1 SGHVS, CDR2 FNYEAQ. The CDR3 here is CASSSGQKTYEQYF. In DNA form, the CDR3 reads TGTGCCAGCAGCTCGGGACAGAAGACCTACGAGCAGTACTTC.

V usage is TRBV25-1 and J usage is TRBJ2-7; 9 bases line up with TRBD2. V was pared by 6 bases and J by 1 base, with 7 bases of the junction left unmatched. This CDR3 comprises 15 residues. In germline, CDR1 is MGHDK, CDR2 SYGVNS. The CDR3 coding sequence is TGTGCCAGCAGACTTAGCGGGGGTTCTTCCTACGAGCAGTACTTC. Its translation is CASRLSGGSSYEQYF.

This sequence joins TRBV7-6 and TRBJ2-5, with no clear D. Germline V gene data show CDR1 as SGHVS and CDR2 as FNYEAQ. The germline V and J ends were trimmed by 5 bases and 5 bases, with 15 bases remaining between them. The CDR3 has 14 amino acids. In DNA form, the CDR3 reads TGTGCCAGCAGCCGCCGATTCCCCCCCGAGACCCAGTACTTC. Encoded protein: CASSRRFPPETQYF.